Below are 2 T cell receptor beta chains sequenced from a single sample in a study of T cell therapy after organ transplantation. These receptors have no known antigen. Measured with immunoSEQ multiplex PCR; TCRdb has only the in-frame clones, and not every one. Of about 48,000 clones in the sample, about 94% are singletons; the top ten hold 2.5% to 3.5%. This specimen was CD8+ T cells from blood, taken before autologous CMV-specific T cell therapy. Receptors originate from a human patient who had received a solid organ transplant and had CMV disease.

DNA of the CDR3: TGTGCCAGCTCACCATCCGGGGCCAACGTCCTGACTTTC. It translates to CASSPSGANVLTF. The rearrangement joins TRBV18 to TRBJ2-6; no clear D gene. Germline CDR1 KGHSH, CDR2 LQKENI. V lost 2 bases and J 4 bases, leaving 3 bases between the germline ends. The CDR3 is made up of 13 amino acids.

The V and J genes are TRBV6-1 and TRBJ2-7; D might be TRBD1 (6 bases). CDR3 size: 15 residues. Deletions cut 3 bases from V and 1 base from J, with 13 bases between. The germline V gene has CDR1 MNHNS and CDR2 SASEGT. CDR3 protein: CASSDMAGESYEQYF. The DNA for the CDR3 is TGTGCCAGCAGTGACATGGCAGGGGAATCCTACGAGCAGTACTTC.